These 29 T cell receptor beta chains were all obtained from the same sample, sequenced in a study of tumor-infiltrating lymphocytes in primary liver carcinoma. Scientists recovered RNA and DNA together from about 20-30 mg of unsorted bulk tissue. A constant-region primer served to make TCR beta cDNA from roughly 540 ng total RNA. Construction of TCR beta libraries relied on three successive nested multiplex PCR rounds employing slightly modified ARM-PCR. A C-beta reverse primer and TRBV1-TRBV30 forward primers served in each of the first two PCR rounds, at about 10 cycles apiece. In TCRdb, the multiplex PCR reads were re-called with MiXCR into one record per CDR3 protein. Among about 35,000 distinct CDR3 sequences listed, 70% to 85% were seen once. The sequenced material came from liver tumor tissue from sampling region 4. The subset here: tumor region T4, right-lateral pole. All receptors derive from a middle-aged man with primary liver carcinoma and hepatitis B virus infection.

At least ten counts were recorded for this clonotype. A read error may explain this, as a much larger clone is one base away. Written as DNA, the CDR3 is TGCGCCAGCAGCTTGCTCGAGACAGCGACCCGAGCTTTCTTT. Encoded protein: CASSLLETATRAFF. The chain carries TRBV5-1 and TRBJ1-1; D perhaps matches TRBD1 (5 bases). Trimming shortened V by 1 base and J by 10 bases, and 17 bases separated the two germline ends. Per the germline V gene, CDR1 is SGHRS and CDR2 is YFSETQ. This CDR3 has 14 residues.

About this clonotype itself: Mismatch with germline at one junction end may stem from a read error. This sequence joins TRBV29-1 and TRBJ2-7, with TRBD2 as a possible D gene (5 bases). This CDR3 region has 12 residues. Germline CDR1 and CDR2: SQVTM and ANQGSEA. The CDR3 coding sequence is TGCAGTGTCCTTACTAGTTCCCACAAGCACTACTTC. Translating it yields CSVLTSSHKHYF.

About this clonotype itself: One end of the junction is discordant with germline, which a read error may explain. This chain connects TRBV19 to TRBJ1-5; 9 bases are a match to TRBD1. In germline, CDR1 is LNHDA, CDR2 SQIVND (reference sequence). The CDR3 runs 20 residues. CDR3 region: CTSSIFSGTGRLMGNKPQHF. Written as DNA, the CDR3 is TGTACCAGTAGTATATTCTCCGGGACAGGGCGGCTTATGGGCAATAAGCCCCAGCATTTT.

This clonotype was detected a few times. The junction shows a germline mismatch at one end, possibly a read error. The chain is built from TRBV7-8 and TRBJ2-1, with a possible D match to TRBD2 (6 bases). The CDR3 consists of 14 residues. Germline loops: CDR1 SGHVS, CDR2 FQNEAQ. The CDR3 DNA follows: TGTGCCAGCAGCCCAGCCGGCCGCGGGGATGAGCAGCTCTTC. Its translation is CASSPAGRGDEQLF.

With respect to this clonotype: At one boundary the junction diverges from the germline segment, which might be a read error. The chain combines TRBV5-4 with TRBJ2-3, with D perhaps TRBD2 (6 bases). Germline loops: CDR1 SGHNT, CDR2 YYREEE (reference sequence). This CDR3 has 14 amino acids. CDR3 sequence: CASSSTSITDMQYF. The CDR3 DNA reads TGTGCCAGCAGCTCGACTAGTATCACAGATATGCAGTATTTT.

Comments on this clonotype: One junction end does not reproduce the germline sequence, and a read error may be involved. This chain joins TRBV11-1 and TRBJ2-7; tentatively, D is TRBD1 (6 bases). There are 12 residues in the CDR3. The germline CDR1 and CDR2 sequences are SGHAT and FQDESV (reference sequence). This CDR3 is CVSSPDSYEQYF. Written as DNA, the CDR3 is TGTGTCAGCAGCCCGGACAGCTACGAACAGTACTTC.

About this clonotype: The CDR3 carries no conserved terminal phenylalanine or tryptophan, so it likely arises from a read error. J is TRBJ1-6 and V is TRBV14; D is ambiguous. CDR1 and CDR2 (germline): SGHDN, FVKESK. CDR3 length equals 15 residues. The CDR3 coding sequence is TGTGCCAGCAGCCAGGAGACACTCGCTAATTCACTCCTCCACTCT. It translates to CASSQETLANSLLHS.

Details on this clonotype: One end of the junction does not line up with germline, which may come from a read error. The CDR3 bases are TGTGCCAGGGGCTCCGGGACAGGGGATTCACCCCTTCACTTT. Its translation is CARGSGTGDSPLHF. This chain uses TRBV12-3 or TRBV12-4 with TRBJ1-6; 10 bases match TRBD1. This CDR3 comprises 14 residues.

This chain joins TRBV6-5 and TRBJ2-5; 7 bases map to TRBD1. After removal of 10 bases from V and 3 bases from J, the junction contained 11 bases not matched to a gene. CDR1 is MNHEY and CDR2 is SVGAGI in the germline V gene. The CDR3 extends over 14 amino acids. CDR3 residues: CANSQQGLEETQYF. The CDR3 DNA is TGTGCCAATAGCCAACAGGGGTTGGAAGAGACCCAGTACTTC.

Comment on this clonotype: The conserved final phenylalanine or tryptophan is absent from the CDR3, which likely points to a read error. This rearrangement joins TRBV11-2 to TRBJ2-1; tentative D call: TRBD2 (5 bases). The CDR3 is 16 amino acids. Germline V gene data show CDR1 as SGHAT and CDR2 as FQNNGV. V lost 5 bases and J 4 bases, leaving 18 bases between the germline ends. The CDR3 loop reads CASSTGPHGVYNEQFL. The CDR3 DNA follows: TGTGCCAGCAGCACCGGGCCCCACGGGGTTTACAATGAGCAGTTCTTA.

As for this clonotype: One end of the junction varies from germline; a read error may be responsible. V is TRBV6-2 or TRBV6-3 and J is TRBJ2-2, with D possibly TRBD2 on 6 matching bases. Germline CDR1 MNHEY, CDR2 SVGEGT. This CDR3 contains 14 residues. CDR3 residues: CASSYSSDIGELLF. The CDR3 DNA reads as TGTGCCAGCAGTTATTCTAGCGACATCGGGGAGCTGTTATTT.

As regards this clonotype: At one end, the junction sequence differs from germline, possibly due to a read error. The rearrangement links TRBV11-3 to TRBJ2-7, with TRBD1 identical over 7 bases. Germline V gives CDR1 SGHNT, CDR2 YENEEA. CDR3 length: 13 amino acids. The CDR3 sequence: CTSSVGQSYDQYF. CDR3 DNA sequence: TGTACCAGCAGCGTGGGACAGTCCTACGACCAATACTTC.

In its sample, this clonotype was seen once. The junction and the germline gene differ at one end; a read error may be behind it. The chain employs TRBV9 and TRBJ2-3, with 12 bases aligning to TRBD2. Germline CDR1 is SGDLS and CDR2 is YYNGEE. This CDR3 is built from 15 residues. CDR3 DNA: TGTGCCAGCAGCCAGACTAGCGGGAGCCCAGATACGCACTATTTT. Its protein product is CASSQTSGSPDTHYF.

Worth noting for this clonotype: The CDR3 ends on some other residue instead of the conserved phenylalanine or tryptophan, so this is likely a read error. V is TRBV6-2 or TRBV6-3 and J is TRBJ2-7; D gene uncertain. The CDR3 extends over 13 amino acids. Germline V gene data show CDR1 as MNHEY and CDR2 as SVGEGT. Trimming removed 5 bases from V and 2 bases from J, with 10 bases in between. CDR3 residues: CASSHEIPYEQYL. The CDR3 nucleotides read TGTGCCAGCAGTCACGAGATACCCTACGAGCAGTACCTC.

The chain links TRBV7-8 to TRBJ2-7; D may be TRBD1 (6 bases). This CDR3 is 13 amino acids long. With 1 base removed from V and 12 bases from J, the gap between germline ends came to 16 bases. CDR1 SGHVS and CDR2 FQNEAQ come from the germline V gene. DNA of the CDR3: TGTGCCAGCAGCTTAGATGTGGAGACAGGATGGTACTTC. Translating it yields CASSLDVETGWYF.

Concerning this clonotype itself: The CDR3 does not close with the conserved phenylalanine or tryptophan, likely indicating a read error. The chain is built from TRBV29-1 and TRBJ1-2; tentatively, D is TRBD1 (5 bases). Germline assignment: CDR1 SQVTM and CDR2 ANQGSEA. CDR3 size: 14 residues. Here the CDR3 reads CSGEAEEGVDGYTS. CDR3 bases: TGCAGCGGTGAAGCGGAAGAAGGGGTAGATGGCTACACCTCC.

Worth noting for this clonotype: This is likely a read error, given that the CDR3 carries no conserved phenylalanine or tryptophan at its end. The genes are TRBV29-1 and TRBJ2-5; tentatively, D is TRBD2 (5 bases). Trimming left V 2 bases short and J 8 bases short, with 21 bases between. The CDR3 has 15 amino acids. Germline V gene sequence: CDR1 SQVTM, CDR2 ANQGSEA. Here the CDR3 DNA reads TGCAGCGTTGAATCCGCGGCGGGTAGATCGTATACCCAGTACCTA. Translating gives CSVESAAGRSYTQYL.

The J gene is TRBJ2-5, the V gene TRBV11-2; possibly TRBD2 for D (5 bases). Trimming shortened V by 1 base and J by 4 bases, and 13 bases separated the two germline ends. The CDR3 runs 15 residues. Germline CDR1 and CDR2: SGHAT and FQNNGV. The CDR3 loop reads CASSLVGSKRETQYF. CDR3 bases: TGTGCCAGCAGCTTAGTAGGGAGCAAGCGAGAGACCCAGTACTTC. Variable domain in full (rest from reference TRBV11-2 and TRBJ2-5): EAGVAQSPRYKIIEKRQSVAFWCNPISGHATLYWYQQILGQGPKLLIQFQNNGVVDDSQLPKDRFSAERLKGVDSTLKIQPAKLEDSAVYLCASSLVGSKRETQYFGPGTRLLVL.

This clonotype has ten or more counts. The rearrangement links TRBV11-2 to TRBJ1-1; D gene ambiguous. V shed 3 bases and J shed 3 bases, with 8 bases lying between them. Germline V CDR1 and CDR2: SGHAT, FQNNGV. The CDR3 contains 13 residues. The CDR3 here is CASSLRSHTEAFF. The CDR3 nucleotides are TGTGCCAGCAGCTTGAGGAGTCACACTGAAGCTTTCTTT.

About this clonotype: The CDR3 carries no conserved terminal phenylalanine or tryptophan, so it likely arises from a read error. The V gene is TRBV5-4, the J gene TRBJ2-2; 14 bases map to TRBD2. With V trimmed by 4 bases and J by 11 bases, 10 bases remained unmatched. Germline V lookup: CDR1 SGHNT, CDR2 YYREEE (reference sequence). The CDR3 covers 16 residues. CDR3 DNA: TGTGCCAGCAGCCCAACGGGACTAGCGGGAGTCGGTGAGCTGTTTATT. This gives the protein CASSPTGLAGVGELFI.

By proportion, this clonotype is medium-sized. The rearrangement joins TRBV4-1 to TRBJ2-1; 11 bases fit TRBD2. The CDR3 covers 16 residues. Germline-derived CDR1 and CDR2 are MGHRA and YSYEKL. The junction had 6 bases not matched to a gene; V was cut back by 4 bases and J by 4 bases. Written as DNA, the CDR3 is TGCGCCAGCAGCCCCGAACTAGCGGGGGCTTACAATGAGCAGTTCTTC. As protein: CASSPELAGAYNEQFF.

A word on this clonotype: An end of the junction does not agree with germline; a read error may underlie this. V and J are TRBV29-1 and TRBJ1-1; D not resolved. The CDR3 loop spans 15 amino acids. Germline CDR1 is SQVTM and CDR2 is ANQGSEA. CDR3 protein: CSVRAEWGMNTEAFF. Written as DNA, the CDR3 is TGTAGCGTTCGGGCAGAGTGGGGAATGAACACTGAAGCTTTCTTT.

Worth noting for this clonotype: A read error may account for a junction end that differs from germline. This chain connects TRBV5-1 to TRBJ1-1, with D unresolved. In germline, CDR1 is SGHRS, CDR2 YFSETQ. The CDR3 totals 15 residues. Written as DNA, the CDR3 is TGCGCCAACAGCTTGGAAGTATGGGAGAGGACTGAAGCTTTCTTT. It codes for CANSLEVWERTEAFF.

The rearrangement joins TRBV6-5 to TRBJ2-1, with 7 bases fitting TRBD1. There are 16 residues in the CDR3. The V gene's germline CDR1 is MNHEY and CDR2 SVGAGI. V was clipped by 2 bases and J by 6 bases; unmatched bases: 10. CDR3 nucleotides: TGTGCCAGCAGTTACCCAGGGGGATCAGCGGCCAATGAGCAGTTCTTC. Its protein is CASSYPGGSAANEQFF.

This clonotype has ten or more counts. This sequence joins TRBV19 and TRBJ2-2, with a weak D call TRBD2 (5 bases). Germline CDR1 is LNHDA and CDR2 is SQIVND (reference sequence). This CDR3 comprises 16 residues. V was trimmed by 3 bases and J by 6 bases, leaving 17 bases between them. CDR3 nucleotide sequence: TGTGCCAGTAGTATGAGCGGCCCAATGGATTCCGGGGAGCTGTTTTTT. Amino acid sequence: CASSMSGPMDSGELFF.

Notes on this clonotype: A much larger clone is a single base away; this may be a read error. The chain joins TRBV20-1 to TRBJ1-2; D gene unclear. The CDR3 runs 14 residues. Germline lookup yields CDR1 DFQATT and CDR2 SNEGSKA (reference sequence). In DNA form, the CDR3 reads TGCAGTGCTAGATACGGAGTATTGAGCTATGGCTGCACCTTC. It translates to CSARYGVLSYGCTF.

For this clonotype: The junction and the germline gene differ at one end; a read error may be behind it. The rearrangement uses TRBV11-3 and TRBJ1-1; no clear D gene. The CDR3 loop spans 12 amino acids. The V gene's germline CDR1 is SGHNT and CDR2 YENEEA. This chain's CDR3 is CANSLYHTEAFF. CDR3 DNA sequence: TGTGCCAACAGCTTATATCACACTGAAGCATTCTTT.

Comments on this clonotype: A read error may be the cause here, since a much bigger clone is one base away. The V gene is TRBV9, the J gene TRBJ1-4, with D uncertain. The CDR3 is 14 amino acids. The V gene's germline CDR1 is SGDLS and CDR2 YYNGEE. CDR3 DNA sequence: TGTACCAGCAGCGTAGGTGATGCCAATGAAAAACTGTTTTTT. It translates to CTSSVGDANEKLFF.

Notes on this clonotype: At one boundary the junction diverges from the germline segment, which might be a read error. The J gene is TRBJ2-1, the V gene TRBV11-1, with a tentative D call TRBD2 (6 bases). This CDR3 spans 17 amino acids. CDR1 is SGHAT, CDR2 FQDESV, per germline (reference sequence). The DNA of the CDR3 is TGTGCCAGCAGCTCCCCTTCTGGCGGGATGGCCTTTAGTGAGCACTTCTTC. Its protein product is CASSSPSGGMAFSEHFF.